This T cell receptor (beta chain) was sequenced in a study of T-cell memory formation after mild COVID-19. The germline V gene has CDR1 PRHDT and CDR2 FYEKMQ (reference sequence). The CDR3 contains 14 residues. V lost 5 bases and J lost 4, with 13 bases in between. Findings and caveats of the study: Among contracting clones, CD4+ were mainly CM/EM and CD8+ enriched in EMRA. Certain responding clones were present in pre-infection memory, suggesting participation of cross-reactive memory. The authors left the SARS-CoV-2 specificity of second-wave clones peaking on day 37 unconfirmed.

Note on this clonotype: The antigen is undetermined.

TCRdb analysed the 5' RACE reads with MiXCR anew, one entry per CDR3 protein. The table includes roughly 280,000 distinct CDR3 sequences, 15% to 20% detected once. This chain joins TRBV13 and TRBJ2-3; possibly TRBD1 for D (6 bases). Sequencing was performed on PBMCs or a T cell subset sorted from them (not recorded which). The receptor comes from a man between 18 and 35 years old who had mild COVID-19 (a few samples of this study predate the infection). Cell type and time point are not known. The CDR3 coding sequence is TGTGCCAGCAGCCCAGGACAGTGGGCAGATACGCAGTATTTT. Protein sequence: CASSPGQWADTQYF.